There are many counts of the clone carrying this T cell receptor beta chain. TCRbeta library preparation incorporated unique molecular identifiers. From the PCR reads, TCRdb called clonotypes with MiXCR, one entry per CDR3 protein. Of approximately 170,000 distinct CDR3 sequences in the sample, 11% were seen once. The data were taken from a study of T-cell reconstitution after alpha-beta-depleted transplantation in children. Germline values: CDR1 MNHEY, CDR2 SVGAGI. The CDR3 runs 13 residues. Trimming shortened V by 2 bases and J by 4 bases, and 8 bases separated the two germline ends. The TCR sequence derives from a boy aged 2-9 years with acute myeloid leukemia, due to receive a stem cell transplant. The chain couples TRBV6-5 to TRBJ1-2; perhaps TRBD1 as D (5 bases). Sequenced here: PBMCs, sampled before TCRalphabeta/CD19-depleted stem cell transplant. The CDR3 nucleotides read TGTGCCAGCAGTTACGGGGGATTCTATGGCTACACCTTC. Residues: CASSYGGFYGYTF.